These 18 T cell receptor beta chains originate from one sample sequenced in a study of cytomegalovirus exposure and HLA in healthy donors. The PCR used 60 Vbeta and 13 Jbeta primers. TCRdb's copy holds only in-frame clones and misses some; the assay was immunoSEQ multiplex PCR. This sample has 110,000 or so clones; 70% to 80% occur once, and the top ten carry about 12%. Sample: PBMCs. These receptors were collected from a middle-aged woman in good health and CMV-seropositive.

The chain carries TRBV10-3 and TRBJ2-7; D possibly corresponds to TRBD2 (5 bases). The germline V gene encodes CDR1 ENHRY and CDR2 SYGVKD. Trimming removed 11 bases at V and 6 bases at J, with 17 bases between. The length of the CDR3 is 12 residues. This chain's CDR3 is CASEAGGSEQYF. CDR3 sequence (DNA): TGTGCCTCCGAGGCTGGCGGGTCCGAGCAGTACTTC.

The rearrangement joins TRBV10-2 to TRBJ1-2, with D possibly matching TRBD1 (6 bases). Germline V gene lookup returns CDR1 WSHSY and CDR2 SAAADI. The length of the CDR3 is 13 residues. Trimming cost V 6 bases and J 7 bases, with 15 bases left between them. CDR3 sequence: CASRRGGAFGYTF. Here the CDR3 DNA reads TGCGCCAGCAGGAGGGGGGGAGCCTTTGGCTACACCTTC.

A single count supports this clone. The CDR3 bases are TGTGCCAGCAGCTTGAGTGGTGGCACAGATACGCAGTATTTT. Translating gives CASSLSGGTDTQYF. V gene TRBV7-3 combines with J gene TRBJ2-3; D unclear. The CDR3 length is 14 residues. Trimming took 3 bases from V and 1 from J, leaving 8 bases between them. Germline values: CDR1 SGHTA, CDR2 FQGTGA. The full variable domain, in which reference TRBV7-3 and TRBJ2-3 provide the parts outside the CDR3, is GAGVSQTPSNKVTEKGKYVELRCDPISGHTALYWYRQSLGQGPEFLIYFQGTGAADDSGLPNDRFFAVRPEGSVSTLKIQRTERGDSAVYLCASSLSGGTDTQYFGPGTRLTVL.

The chain joins TRBV5-3 to TRBJ2-1; TRBD2 matches at 8 bases. TRBV5-3 is labeled an ORF, and its function is uncertain. The CDR3 has 17 residues. J gave up 1 base and V 4 bases, and 10 bases lay outside the gene matches. CDR3 loop: CARSAGAGGASYNEQFF. The CDR3 DNA is TGTGCCAGAAGCGCGGGCGCCGGGGGGGCTTCCTACAATGAGCAGTTCTTC.

The rearrangement links TRBV2 to TRBJ2-5; D unresolved. The CDR3 is made up of 12 amino acids. V was pared by 5 bases and J by 5 bases, with 9 bases between. Germline CDR1 SNHLY, CDR2 FYNNEI. The CDR3 bases are TGTGCCAGCAGTTACAGTGAGGAGACCCAGTACTTC. Translated: CASSYSEETQYF.

V is TRBV7-8 and J is TRBJ2-5; TRBD1 agrees at 7 bases. Trimming removed 5 bases from V and 2 bases from J; junction bases left unmatched: 2. CDR3 length equals 13 residues. Germline V gives CDR1 SGHVS, CDR2 FQNEAQ. For the CDR3, the DNA is TGTGCCAGCAGCAGGGACAGACAAGAGACCCAGTACTTC. It encodes CASSRDRQETQYF.

The chain has TRBV6-5 and TRBJ1-2; the match to TRBD1 covers 7 bases. There are 15 residues in the CDR3. Germline loops: CDR1 MNHEY, CDR2 SVGAGI. Trimming at V came to 4 bases and at J to 5 bases, leaving 10 bases not matched to a gene. The CDR3 loop is CASSSPGTALYGYTF. CDR3 DNA: TGTGCCAGCAGTTCTCCCGGGACAGCCCTTTATGGCTACACCTTC.

The chain recombines TRBV6-5 with TRBJ1-1; tentatively, D is TRBD1 (5 bases). The CDR3 totals 11 residues. V lost 4 bases and J lost 11, with 11 bases in between. The germline CDR1 and CDR2 sequences are MNHEY and SVGAGI. The CDR3 is CASSSRRGAFF. CDR3 bases: TGTGCCAGCAGTTCTCGACGGGGGGCTTTCTTT.

This clone came up a few times. The rearrangement joins TRBV5-1 to TRBJ2-3; possibly TRBD1 for D (5 bases). CDR1 is SGHRS, CDR2 YFSETQ, per germline. Trimming shortened V by 7 bases and J by 0 bases, and 12 bases separated the two germline ends. The CDR3 has 14 residues. The CDR3 DNA follows: TGCGCCAGCCACGACAGCTCTAGCACAGATACGCAGTATTTT. It encodes CASHDSSSTDTQYF.

V usage is TRBV6-5 and J usage is TRBJ1-1, with D perhaps matching TRBD1 (5 bases). CDR1 MNHEY and CDR2 SVGAGI come from the germline V gene. Trimming pared 4 bases from V and 0 bases from J, leaving 15 bases between. This CDR3 has 16 amino acids. CDR3 DNA: TGTGCCAGCAGTTTCTTACTGGGGCAGATGAACACTGAAGCTTTCTTT. This translates into CASSFLLGQMNTEAFF.

The chain uses TRBV5-1 and TRBJ2-3, with 10 bases matching TRBD2. Germline loops: CDR1 SGHRS, CDR2 YFSETQ. The CDR3 has 17 amino acids. The ends lost 1 base at V and 1 base at J; junction bases unmatched: 6. This CDR3 reads CASSLKAGGQGTDTQYF. The CDR3 DNA reads as TGCGCCAGCAGCTTGAAAGCGGGGGGGCAAGGCACAGATACGCAGTATTTT.

This clone came up a few times. V usage is TRBV6-1 and J usage is TRBJ2-4; 12 nucleotides agree with TRBD1. There are 14 residues in the CDR3. CDR1 MNHNS and CDR2 SASEGT come from the germline V gene. V trimming: 3 bases; J trimming: 12 bases; junction bases outside the gene matches: 6. The CDR3 is CASSDWDRGRDQYF. As DNA, the CDR3 is TGTGCCAGCAGTGATTGGGACAGGGGGCGGGATCAGTACTTC.

This clone has only a few counts. The V gene is TRBV30, the J gene TRBJ1-1; TRBD1 agrees at 7 bases. The V and J ends lost 4 bases and 3 bases, in that order; junction bases with no gene match: 5. This CDR3 comprises 13 residues. Germline loops: CDR1 GTSNPN, CDR2 SVGIG (reference sequence). DNA for the CDR3: TGTGCCTGGAACAGGGGTATGGACACTGAAGCTTTCTTT. Translated, it gives CAWNRGMDTEAFF.

This rearrangement joins TRBV9 to TRBJ1-4; perhaps TRBD1 as D (6 bases). The CDR3 covers 15 residues. In germline, CDR1 is SGDLS, CDR2 YYNGEE. V was pared by 4 bases and J by 8 bases, with 18 bases between. The CDR3 here is CASSRGGGEDEKLFF. The CDR3 nucleotides are TGTGCCAGCAGCCGCGGAGGGGGGGAGGACGAAAAACTGTTTTTT.

The rearrangement links TRBV19 to TRBJ2-6; D remains unclear. The CDR3 spans 15 residues. V was clipped by 2 bases and J by 1 base, with 6 bases between them. Germline V lookup: CDR1 LNHDA, CDR2 SQIVND (reference sequence). Here the CDR3 reads CASSIKTSGANVLTF. The CDR3 nucleotides are TGTGCCAGTAGTATAAAAACTTCTGGGGCCAACGTCCTGACTTTC.

The chain employs TRBV5-4 and TRBJ1-6; TRBD1 agrees at 7 bases. This CDR3 is 18 amino acids long. J lost 1 base, V lost 0 bases, and 7 bases had no gene match. CDR1 and CDR2 from the germline V gene are SGHNT and YYREEE (reference sequence). In nucleotides, the CDR3 is TGTGCCAGCAGCTTGGGGGGGGCAGGGGGGTCCTATAATTCACCCCTCCACTTT. Its translation is CASSLGGAGGSYNSPLHF.

V usage is TRBV11-2 and J usage is TRBJ2-7, with 9 bases lining up with TRBD1. Germline CDR1 SGHAT, CDR2 FQNNGV. The CDR3 has 16 amino acids. The ends lost 0 bases at V and 5 bases at J; junction bases unmatched: 8. CDR3 amino acids: CASSLDLGQGKNEQYF. CDR3 in DNA: TGTGCCAGCAGCTTAGATCTTGGACAGGGGAAAAACGAGCAGTACTTC.

V and J are TRBV27 and TRBJ1-2; D is perhaps TRBD1 (5 bases). V lost 2 bases, J lost 7 bases, and 11 bases lay in between. The CDR3 has 13 residues. CDR1 MNHEY and CDR2 SMNVEV come from the germline V gene (reference sequence). The CDR3 protein is CASSLVGQVGYTF. CDR3 in DNA: TGTGCCAGCAGTTTAGTGGGGCAGGTTGGCTACACCTTC.